Included here is one T cell receptor (beta chain) sequence, with context. The antigen this receptor binds is unknown. At one boundary the junction diverges from the germline segment, which might be a read error. These data are taken from a study of blood T cells in healthy people across ages (dated by TCRdb to 2015 to 2017). For the wider study: In model experiments, template switching captured roughly one uniquely barcoded TCR beta cDNA molecule for every two T cells. To track age-related changes in TCR beta repertoire diversity, the study relied on deep sequencing normalized with unique cDNA molecular identifiers. Four age groups were formed from the donors: young (average 16 years), middle-aged (around 40), aged (approximately 60) and long-lived (around 80). To avoid experimental bias, donors of different ages were distributed randomly across sequencing lanes. Using the same blood draw, the study looked at two additional independent replicas of 1 million unique cDNA reads for two donors, one aged 18 to 30 and the other aged 80 or older. The paper as a whole reports these results and caveats: Since profiling was done on bulk unsorted PBMCs, naive and antigen-experienced compartments could not be conclusively compared. Observed TCR beta diversity per million T cells fell roughly linearly with age, and a significant reduction was already apparent by age roughly 40. Compared with the aged group, the long-lived group had more naive CD4+ T cells, fewer expanded clones and increased TCR diversity, a pattern suggesting age selection. There was a strong correlation between observed TCR beta diversity and the percentage of naive T cells measured by flow cytometry. Estimates of total diversity from one million sequenced T cells were regarded as lower bounds and underestimates. Because the CMV infection status of the donors was unknown, age-related changes in expanded clonotypes may potentially have been confounded.

Libraries came from 5' RACE. For sequencing, an Illumina HiSeq 2500 was employed. A second about 7 to 11 cycle PCR used a sample-barcoded 5' primer and a J-beta primer mix. A template-switch 5' adaptor carrying 12 random nucleotides introduced a unique molecular identifier onto each TCR beta cDNA molecule. At least 3 million CDR3-containing paired-end reads were obtained from each sample. First-strand cDNA synthesis was performed from all RNA using the Mint cDNA synthesis kit, with priming by a TRBC-specific oligonucleotide. Following uracil-DNA glycosylase treatment, all cDNA underwent a first 18-cycle PCR with the universal primers M1SS and BC2_uni_R. Per the original workflow: For normalization, 1 million high-quality reads were randomly selected from each sample, with every read carrying a distinct molecular identifier. Reads sharing molecular identifiers were discarded rather than binned into consensus sequences. CDR3 identification, clonotype clustering and error correction used MiTCR with a Q25 quality threshold and the strictest error-elimination algorithm. A nonparametric unseen species model using Euler transformation provided a lower-bound estimate of total TCR beta diversity. Using fastp trimming at Q25 and MiXCR clonotype assembly, TCRdb reanalyzed the public sequencing data and kept in-frame beta chains. Identical CDR3 protein sequences are pooled into one entry, listed with their most common genes and DNA. What appears here as the V and J calls and clone size reflects TCRdb's work, not the paper's. This sample comprises approximately 900,000 distinct CDR3 sequences, roughly 48% of them detected only once. The ten largest account for roughly 13% of the sample.

The roughly 39 donors, aged about 6 to 95 years, were systemically healthy Caucasian individuals from Russia. Around 10 milliliters of peripheral blood were collected from each donor into EDTA-treated Vacutainer tubes. Ficoll-Paque density-gradient centrifugation was used to isolate PBMCs, with at least 6.5 million per sample. Trizol reagent was used to extract total RNA from the PBMCs, yielding at least 6 micrograms per sample. The percentages of naive CD45RAhigh/CD27high T cells were determined by flow cytometry on a PBMC aliquot from every donor. Sequences DFQATT (CDR1) and SNEGSKA (CDR2) are obtained from the germline V gene (reference sequence). The CDR3, cysteine through phenylalanine, is 13 amino acids long. CDR3 DNA only is kept here, 39 bases in frame from base 1.

The sequenced sample was blood. This sequence uses TRBV20-1 and TRBJ2-7; perhaps TRBD1 is the D gene, with 6 bases matching. This TCR came from a man in his thirties or forties in good health. The DNA reads TGCAGTGCTAGCATCCCACAGGGCTACGAGCGGTACTTC. It translates as CSASIPQGYERYF.